This T cell receptor (beta chain) was sequenced during a study of T-cell memory formation after mild COVID-19. About the research overall: Largely donor-specific sequence clusters came from two donors.

General study points: CD4+ clones that contracted lay mainly in CM and EM; CD8+ ones lay in EMRA. A balance of CD4 and CD8 characterized clones contracting day 15 to 85, whereas later expanders leaned CD4+.

A 5'RACE reaction primed in the constant segment made cDNA libraries of TCR alpha and TCR beta, and these carried sample barcodes and UMIs. TCRdb called the 5' RACE reads again in MiXCR, with one record for every CDR3 protein. The sample includes around 530,000 distinct CDR3 sequences, approximately 21% of them seen just once. This clonotype has just a few counts. Its antigen is undetermined. Trimming cost V 5 bases and J 6 bases; bases outside gene matches: 2. Looked up from germline, CDR1 is SGHAT and CDR2 is FQNNGV. The CDR3 contains 12 residues. J is TRBJ2-7 and V is TRBV11-2, with TRBD2 matching over 9 bases. The receptor was derived from an adult woman who had mild COVID-19 (a few samples of this study predate the infection). Cell type and time point are not known. Sample: PBMCs or a T cell subset sorted from them (not recorded which). DNA of the CDR3: TGTGCCAGCAGCACACTAGCGGGCGAGCAGTACTTC. Amino acid sequence: CASSTLAGEQYF. The whole variable domain, remainder taken from reference TRBV11-2 and TRBJ2-7, is EAGVAQSPRYKIIEKRQSVAFWCNPISGHATLYWYQQILGQGPKLLIQFQNNGVVDDSQLPKDRFSAERLKGVDSTLKIQPAKLEDSAVYLCASSTLAGEQYFGPGTRLTVT.